This TCR beta chain was sequenced in a study of response to subunit inactivated influenza vaccine. Remarks on this clonotype: Its antigen is unidentified.

Whole-study findings and limits: Each seasonal influenza vaccination, the authors suggested, recruits few new T cells.

Using its own MiXCR run on the RT-PCR reads, TCRdb lists one record per CDR3 protein. The sample lists over 450,000 distinct CDR3 sequences; around 13% were seen once. This CDR3 spans 13 amino acids. V trimming: 2 bases; J trimming: 8 bases; junction bases outside the gene matches: 2. The clonotype comes from a man aged 50 to 59 who received an inactivated influenza vaccine. The V gene is TRBV12-3 or TRBV12-4, the J gene TRBJ2-1; TRBD2 matches 8 bases. The sequencing here drew on PBMCs from blood, taken about 40 days after vaccination. CDR3 sequence reads: CASSLFGGDEQFF. CDR3 nucleotides: TGTGCCAGCAGTTTATTCGGGGGGGATGAGCAGTTCTTC.